This T cell receptor beta chain was captured in a study of neurological immune-mediated disorders. MiXCR was run by TCRdb on the 5' RACE reads, yielding one entry per CDR3 protein. The sample contains around 26,000 distinct CDR3 sequences, around 3.4% of which appear only once. In this sample, this clonotype turned up many times. V lost 3 bases, J lost 3 bases, and 12 bases lay in between. This CDR3 is 16 amino acids long. CDR1 and CDR2 from the germline V gene are MNHEY and SMNVEV (reference sequence). V gene TRBV27 combines with J gene TRBJ2-6, with D possibly matching TRBD1 (6 bases). The sequence was collected from a woman aged 25 to 39 with multiple sclerosis. Material: PBMCs. The chain's CDR3 is CASSLGWGLGANVLTF. The CDR3 nucleotides read TGTGCCAGCAGTTTGGGGTGGGGGCTTGGGGCCAACGTCCTGACTTTC.